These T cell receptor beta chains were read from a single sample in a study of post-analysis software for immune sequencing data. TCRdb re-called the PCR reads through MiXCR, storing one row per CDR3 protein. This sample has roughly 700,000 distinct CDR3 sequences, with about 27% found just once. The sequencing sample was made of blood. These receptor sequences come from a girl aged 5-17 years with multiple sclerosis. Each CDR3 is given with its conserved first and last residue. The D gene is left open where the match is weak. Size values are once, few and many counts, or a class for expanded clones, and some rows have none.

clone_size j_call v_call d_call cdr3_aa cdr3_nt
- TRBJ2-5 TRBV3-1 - CASSHRVGTQYF TGTGCCAGCAGCCACAGGGTGGGGACCCAGTACTTC
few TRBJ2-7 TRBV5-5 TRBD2 CASSTGLAGGYEQYF TGTGCCAGCAGCACGGGACTAGCGGGCGGTTACGAGCAGTACTTC
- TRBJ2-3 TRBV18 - CASSPGTMADTQYF TGTGCCAGCTCACCAGGGACCATGGCAGATACGCAGTATTTT
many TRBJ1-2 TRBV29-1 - CSVGRRVADGYTF TGCAGCGTTGGGAGGCGGGTGGCCGACGGCTACACCTTC
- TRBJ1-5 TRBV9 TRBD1 CASGLGQGHQPQHF TGTGCCAGCGGCCTGGGACAGGGCCATCAGCCCCAGCATTTT
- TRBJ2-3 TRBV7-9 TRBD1 CASSPGDRMRNTQYF TGTGCCAGCAGCCCAGGGGACAGGATGAGGAATACGCAGTATTTT
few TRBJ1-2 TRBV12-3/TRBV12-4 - CASILGTTAYGYTF TGTGCCAGCATCCTCGGGACAACGGCCTATGGCTACACCTTC
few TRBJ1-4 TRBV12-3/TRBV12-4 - CASSLGPQNEKLFF TGTGCCAGCAGTTTGGGTCCCCAGAATGAAAAACTGTTTTTT
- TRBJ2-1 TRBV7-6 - CASSIRDYNEQFF TGTGCCAGCAGCATCCGGGACTACAATGAGCAGTTCTTC
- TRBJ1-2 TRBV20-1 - CSARDRGAGGYTF TGCAGTGCTAGAGATCGCGGCGCTGGGGGCTACACCTTC
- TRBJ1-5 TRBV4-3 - CASSQVGGGQPQHF TGCGCCAGCAGCCAGGTGGGCGGAGGACAGCCCCAGCATTTT
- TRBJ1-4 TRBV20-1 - CSASGGYEKLFF TGCAGTGCTAGTGGCGGTTATGAAAAACTGTTTTTT
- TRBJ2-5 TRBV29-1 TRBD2 CSATGAGGWKGETQYF TGCAGCGCGACCGGGGCGGGAGGTTGGAAGGGTGAGACCCAGTACTTC
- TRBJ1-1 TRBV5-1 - CASSSGTSLNTEAFF TGCGCCAGCAGCTCAGGGACATCCTTGAACACTGAAGCTTTCTTT
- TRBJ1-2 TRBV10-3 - CAIRTTENPANYGYTF TGTGCCATCAGAACGACGGAGAATCCTGCTAACTATGGCTACACCTTC
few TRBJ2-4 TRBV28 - CASSSPGVQNIQYF TGTGCCAGCAGCTCCCCGGGGGTCCAAAACATTCAGTACTTC
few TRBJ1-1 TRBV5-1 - CASSGGGGTEAFF TGCGCCAGCAGCGGCGGAGGGGGCACTGAAGCTTTCTTT
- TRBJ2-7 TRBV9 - CASSVGPGYEQYF TGTGCCAGCAGCGTGGGACCGGGGTACGAGCAGTACTTC
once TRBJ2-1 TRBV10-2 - CASREGNEQFF TGCGCCAGCAGGGAGGGAAATGAGCAGTTCTTC
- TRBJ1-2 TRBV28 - CASSLNPGAKGYTF TGTGCCAGCAGTTTAAACCCGGGGGCTAAAGGCTACACCTTC
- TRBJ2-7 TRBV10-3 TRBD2 CAISELAGSHEQYF TGTGCCATCAGTGAACTAGCGGGCTCCCACGAGCAGTACTTC
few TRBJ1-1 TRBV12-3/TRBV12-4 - CASSFLYQGREAFF TGTGCCAGCAGTTTCCTCTATCAAGGACGGGAAGCTTTCTTT
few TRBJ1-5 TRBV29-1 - CSVVWQTATFGNQPQHF TGCAGCGTTGTGTGGCAGACGGCGACTTTCGGCAATCAGCCCCAGCATTTT
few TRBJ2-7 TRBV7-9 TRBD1 CASRLPGQGAHEQYF TGTGCCAGCAGGCTCCCGGGACAGGGGGCACACGAGCAGTACTTC
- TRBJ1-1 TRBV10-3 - CAIGGDPGKEAFF TGTGCCATCGGGGGCGACCCGGGGAAGGAAGCTTTCTTT
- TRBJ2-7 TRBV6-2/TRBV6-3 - CASNRIPGGPQHF TGTGCCAGCAATCGAATCCCCGGGGGTCCTCAGCACTTC
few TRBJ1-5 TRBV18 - CASSPLPSHSNQPQHF TGTGCCAGCTCGCCACTGCCCTCCCATAGCAATCAGCCCCAGCATTTT
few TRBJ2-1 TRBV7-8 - CASSSARREQFF TGTGCCAGCAGCTCCGCTCGAAGGGAGCAGTTCTTC
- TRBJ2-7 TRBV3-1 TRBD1 CASSQTGGTGEQYF TGTGCCAGCAGCCAGACAGGGGGGACTGGGGAGCAGTACTTC
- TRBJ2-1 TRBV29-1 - CSGAAAGSYNEQFF TGCAGCGGGGCGGCGGCAGGGTCATACAATGAGCAGTTCTTC
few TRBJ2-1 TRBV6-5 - CASSYFGVGDNEQFF TGTGCCAGCAGTTACTTTGGGGTCGGGGACAATGAGCAGTTCTTC
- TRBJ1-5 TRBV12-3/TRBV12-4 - CASISGARSNQPQHF TGTGCCAGCATAAGCGGGGCGAGGAGCAATCAGCCCCAGCATTTT
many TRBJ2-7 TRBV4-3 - CASSQITGGGAQYF TGCGCCAGCAGCCAGATTACAGGGGGGGGTGCGCAGTACTTC
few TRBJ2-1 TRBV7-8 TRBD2 CASSPGFWREALDNEQFF TGTGCCAGCAGCCCAGGGTTTTGGCGGGAGGCTCTTGACAATGAGCAGTTCTTC
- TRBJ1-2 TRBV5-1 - CASSPTGVGYTF TGCGCCAGCAGCCCGACAGGCGTTGGCTACACCTTC
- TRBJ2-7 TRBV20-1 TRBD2 CSASRSGASYEQYF TGCAGTGCTAGTAGGAGCGGGGCCTCCTACGAGCAGTACTTC
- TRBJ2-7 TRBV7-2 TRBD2 CASSLSAGGAYEQYF TGTGCCAGCAGCTTATCTGCGGGAGGAGCTTACGAGCAGTACTTC
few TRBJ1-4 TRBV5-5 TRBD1 CASSFMTGDEKLFF TGTGCCAGCAGCTTTATGACAGGGGATGAAAAACTGTTTTTT